The sample holds a few counts of the clone carrying this TCR beta chain. The target antigen is unknown. This sample is part of a study of cytomegalovirus exposure and HLA in healthy donors. There are 15 residues in the CDR3. V lost 4 bases, J lost 3 bases, and 6 bases stayed unmatched. Germline-derived CDR1 and CDR2 are SGHDT and YYEEEE. Findings and limits, study-wide: TCR beta V- and J-gene trimming was later associated with a missense DCLRE1C variant.

PCR amplification relied on 60 Vbeta primers (plus 13 Jbeta primers). Profiled with immunoSEQ multiplex PCR; TCRdb holds only in-frame clones, not every one. Among about 97,000 clones, around 57% were seen once, and the ten largest hold over 4%. The chain couples TRBV5-6 to TRBJ1-4; 7 bases are shared with TRBD1. The receptor comes from a human donor in good health. Source material: PBMCs. The CDR3 coding sequence is TGTGCCAGCAGCAGCGACAGGGTGGCTAATGAAAAACTGTTTTTT. Its protein is CASSSDRVANEKLFF.